This T cell receptor (beta chain) was retrieved from a study of cytomegalovirus exposure and HLA in healthy donors. General study results and limits: The authors later linked a missense DCLRE1C variant to TCR beta V- and J-gene trimming. Most sequenced TCRs were rare (though some public TCRs occurred in many donors). The classifier was said to identify cytomegalovirus status with high specificity and sensitivity. An analysis done earlier found most TCR beta V segments productive about 87% or about 30% of the time.

Details on this clone: Its matching antigen is unknown.

The PCR was carried out with 60 Vbeta primers and 13 Jbeta primers. Method: immunoSEQ multiplex PCR; TCRdb's copy keeps in-frame clones and lacks some. The data show tens of thousands of clones, roughly 76% seen once. Trimming left V 0 bases short and J 2 bases short, with 11 bases between. The CDR3 totals 15 residues. CDR1 and CDR2 (germline): SEHNR, FQNEAQ (reference sequence). The V call is TRBV7-9, the J call TRBJ2-7; D is possibly TRBD2 (7 bases). Sequencing was done on a sample of PBMCs. This TCR came from a woman in her 40s in good health and CMV-seronegative. DNA of the CDR3: TGTGCCAGCAGCTTAGCGGGGGGGCCGGCCTACGAGCAGTACTTC. Translated: CASSLAGGPAYEQYF.